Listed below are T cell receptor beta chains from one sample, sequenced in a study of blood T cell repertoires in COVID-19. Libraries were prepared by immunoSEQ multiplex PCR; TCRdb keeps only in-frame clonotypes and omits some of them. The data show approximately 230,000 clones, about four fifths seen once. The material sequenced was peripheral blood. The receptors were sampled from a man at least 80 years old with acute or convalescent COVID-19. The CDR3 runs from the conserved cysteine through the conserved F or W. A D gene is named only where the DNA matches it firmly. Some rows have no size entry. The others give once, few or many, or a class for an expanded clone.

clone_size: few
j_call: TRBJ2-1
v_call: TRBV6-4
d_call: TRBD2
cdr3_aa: CASTQLLGTSGRKNEQFF
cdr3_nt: TGTGCCAGCACCCAACTCCTCGGGACTAGCGGGAGGAAAAATGAGCAGTTCTTC

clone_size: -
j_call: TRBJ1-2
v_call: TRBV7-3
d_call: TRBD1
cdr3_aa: CASSLTGTGNGGYTF
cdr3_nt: TGTGCCAGCAGCTTAACCGGGACAGGGAACGGTGGCTACACCTTC

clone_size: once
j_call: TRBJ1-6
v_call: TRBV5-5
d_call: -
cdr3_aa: CASSLMGGSYNSPLHF
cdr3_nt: TGTGCCAGCAGCTTAATGGGAGGGAGCTATAATTCACCCCTCCACTTT

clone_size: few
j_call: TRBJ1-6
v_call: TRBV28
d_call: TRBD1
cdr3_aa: CASSWVQGNNSPLHF
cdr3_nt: TGTGCCAGCAGTTGGGTACAGGGGAACAATTCACCCCTCCACTTT

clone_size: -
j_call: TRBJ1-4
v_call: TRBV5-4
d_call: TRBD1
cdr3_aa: CASSLGTGDGEKLFF
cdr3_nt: TGTGCCAGCAGCTTGGGGACAGGGGATGGTGAAAAACTGTTTTTT

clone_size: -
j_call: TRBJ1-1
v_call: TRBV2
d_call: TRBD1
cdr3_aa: CASMGQLNTEAFF
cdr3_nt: TGTGCCAGTATGGGACAGCTGAACACTGAAGCTTTCTTT

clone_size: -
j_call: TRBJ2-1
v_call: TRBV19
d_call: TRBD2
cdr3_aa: CASRPGTSGRHNEQFF
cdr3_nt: TGTGCCAGCCGACCCGGGACTAGCGGGAGACACAATGAGCAGTTCTTC

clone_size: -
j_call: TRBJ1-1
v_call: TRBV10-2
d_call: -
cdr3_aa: CASRTTGNTEAFF
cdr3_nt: TGCGCCAGCAGGACAACAGGGAACACTGAAGCTTTCTTT

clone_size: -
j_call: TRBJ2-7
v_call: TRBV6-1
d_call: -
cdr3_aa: CASSEGPVTPYEQYF
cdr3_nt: TGTGCCAGCAGTGAAGGTCCGGTCACTCCCTACGAGCAGTACTTC

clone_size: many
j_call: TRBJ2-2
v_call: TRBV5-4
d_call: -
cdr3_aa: CASSLGVTGELFF
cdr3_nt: TGTGCCAGCAGCTTGGGAGTTACCGGGGAGCTGTTTTTT

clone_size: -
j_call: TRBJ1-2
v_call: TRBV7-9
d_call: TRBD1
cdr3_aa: CASSRQGGRYTF
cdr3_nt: TGTGCCAGCAGCAGACAGGGTGGCCGCTACACCTTC

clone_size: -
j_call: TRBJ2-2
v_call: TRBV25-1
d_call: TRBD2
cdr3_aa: CASSEASGYTGELFF
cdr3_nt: TGTGCCAGCAGTGAGGCTAGCGGATACACCGGGGAGCTGTTTTTT

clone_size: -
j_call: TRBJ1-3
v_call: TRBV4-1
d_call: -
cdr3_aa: CASSQDRSGGNTIYF
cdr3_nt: TGCGCCAGCAGCCAAGATCGGAGTGGAGGAAACACCATATATTTT

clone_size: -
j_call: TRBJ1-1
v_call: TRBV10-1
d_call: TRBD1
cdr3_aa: CASRVTGGTEAFF
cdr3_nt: TGCGCCAGCAGGGTTACAGGGGGCACTGAAGCTTTCTTT

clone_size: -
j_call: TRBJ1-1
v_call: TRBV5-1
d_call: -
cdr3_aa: CAGSSSQGQSNTEAFF
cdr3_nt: TGCGCCGGCAGCTCATCCCAGGGCCAATCGAACACTGAAGCTTTCTTT

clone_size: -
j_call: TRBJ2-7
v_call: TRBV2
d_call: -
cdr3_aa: CASSESRDEQYF
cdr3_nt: TGTGCCAGCAGTGAATCCAGGGACGAGCAGTACTTC

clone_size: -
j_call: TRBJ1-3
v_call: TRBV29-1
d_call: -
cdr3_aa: CSASKTEGNTIYF
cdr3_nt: TGCAGCGCCTCAAAGACGGAGGGAAACACCATATATTTT

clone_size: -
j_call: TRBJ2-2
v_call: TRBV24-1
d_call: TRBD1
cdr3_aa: CATRPGQGNTGELFF
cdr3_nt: TGTGCCACCAGACCGGGACAGGGGAACACCGGGGAGCTGTTTTTT

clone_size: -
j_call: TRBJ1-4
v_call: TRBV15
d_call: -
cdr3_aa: CATSPGRTGGNEKLFF
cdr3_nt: TGTGCCACCAGCCCCGGAAGAACGGGGGGGAATGAAAAACTGTTTTTT

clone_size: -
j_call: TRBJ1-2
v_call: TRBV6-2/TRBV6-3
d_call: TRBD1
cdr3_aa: CASSTPKQGLGVGYTF
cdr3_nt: TGTGCCAGCAGCACCCCCAAACAGGGGTTGGGTGTCGGCTACACCTTC

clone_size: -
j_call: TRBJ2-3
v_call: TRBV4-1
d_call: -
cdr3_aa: CASSQATAGRTDTQYF
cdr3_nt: TGCGCCAGCAGCCAAGCGACGGCGGGCCGCACAGATACGCAGTATTTT

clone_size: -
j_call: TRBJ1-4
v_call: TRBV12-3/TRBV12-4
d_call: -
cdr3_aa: CASSLRGREKLFF
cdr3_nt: TGTGCCAGCAGTTTGAGAGGGCGGGAAAAACTGTTTTTT

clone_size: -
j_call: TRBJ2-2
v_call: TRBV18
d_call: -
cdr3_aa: CASSPATRRGTGELFF
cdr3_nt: TGTGCCAGCTCACCCGCAACTCGGAGGGGCACCGGGGAGCTGTTTTTT

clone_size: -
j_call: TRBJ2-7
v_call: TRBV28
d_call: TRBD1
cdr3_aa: CASSLPGQEQTGEQYF
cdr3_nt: TGTGCCAGCAGTTTACCCGGACAGGAGCAGACGGGAGAGCAGTACTTC

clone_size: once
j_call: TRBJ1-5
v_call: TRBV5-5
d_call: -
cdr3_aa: CASSFGGVALPQHF
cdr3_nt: TGTGCCAGCAGCTTTGGAGGGGTAGCATTGCCCCAGCATTTT

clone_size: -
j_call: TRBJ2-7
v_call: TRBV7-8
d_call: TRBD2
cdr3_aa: CASSLRTSGGRYEQYF
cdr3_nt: TGTGCCAGCAGCTTAAGGACTAGCGGGGGCCGCTACGAGCAGTACTTC

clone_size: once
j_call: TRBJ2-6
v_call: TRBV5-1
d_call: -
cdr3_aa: CASSFQASGANVLTF
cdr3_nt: TGCGCCAGCAGCTTTCAGGCTTCGGGGGCCAACGTCCTGACTTTC

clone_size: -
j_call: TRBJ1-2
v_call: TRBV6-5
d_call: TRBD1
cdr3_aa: CASSYSGRQGGGYTF
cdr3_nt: TGTGCCAGCAGTTACTCGGGGAGACAGGGGGGTGGCTACACCTTC

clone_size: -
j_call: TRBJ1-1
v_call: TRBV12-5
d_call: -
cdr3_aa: CASGKAQDTEAFF
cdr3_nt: TGTGCTAGTGGGAAGGCACAGGACACTGAAGCTTTCTTT

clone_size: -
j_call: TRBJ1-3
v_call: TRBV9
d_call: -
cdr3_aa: CASSANPTGTGNTIYF
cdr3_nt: TGTGCCAGCAGCGCAAACCCCACAGGGACTGGAAACACCATATATTTT

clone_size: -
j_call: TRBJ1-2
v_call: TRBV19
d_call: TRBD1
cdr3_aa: CASSIEYTGEYGYTF
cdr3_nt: TGTGCCAGTAGTATAGAGTACACAGGGGAATATGGCTACACCTTC

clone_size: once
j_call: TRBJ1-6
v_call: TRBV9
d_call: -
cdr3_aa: CASSSRDLSEGSPLHF
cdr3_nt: TGTGCCAGCAGCTCCCGGGACCTCTCGGAGGGTTCACCCCTCCACTTT

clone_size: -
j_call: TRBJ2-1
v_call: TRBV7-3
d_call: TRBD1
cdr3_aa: CASSQTGGASNEQFF
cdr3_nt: TGTGCCAGCAGCCAGACAGGGGGCGCCTCCAATGAGCAGTTCTTC

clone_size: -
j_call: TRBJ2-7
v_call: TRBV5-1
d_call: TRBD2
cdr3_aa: CASSSRASGSSYEQYF
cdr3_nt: TGCGCCAGCAGCTCCCGGGCTAGCGGGAGCTCCTACGAGCAGTACTTC

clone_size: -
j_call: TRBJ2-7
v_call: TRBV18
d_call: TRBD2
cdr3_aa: CASSVLGGENEQYF
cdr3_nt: TGTGCCAGCTCAGTCCTCGGGGGGGAGAACGAGCAGTACTTC

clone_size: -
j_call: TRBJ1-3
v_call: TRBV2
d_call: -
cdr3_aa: CASRARSGNTIYF
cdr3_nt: TGTGCCAGCAGAGCGAGGTCAGGAAACACCATATATTTT

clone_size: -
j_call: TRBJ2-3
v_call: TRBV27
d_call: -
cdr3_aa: CASSLGSTDTQYF
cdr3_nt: TGTGCCAGCAGTTTGGGCAGCACAGATACGCAGTATTTT

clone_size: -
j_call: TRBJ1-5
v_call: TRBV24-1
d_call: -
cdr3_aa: CATSDPVESNQPQHF
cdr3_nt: TGTGCCACCAGTGACCCCGTGGAGTCCAATCAGCCCCAGCATTTT

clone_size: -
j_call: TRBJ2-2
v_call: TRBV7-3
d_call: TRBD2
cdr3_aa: CASSFNGRAGELFF
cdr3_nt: TGTGCCAGCAGCTTTAATGGGAGGGCCGGGGAGCTGTTTTTT

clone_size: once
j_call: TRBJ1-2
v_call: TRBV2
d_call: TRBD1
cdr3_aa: CASKQGAGSLGYTF
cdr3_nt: TGTGCCAGCAAGCAGGGGGCTGGCTCTCTTGGGTACACCTTC

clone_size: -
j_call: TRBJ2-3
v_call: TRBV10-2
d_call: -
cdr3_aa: CASSDLVRERHTQYF
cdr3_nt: TGCGCCAGCAGTGACCTCGTTAGGGAGAGGCATACGCAGTATTTT

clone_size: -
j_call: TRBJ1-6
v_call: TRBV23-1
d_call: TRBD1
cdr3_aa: CAIPVIGDRDNSPLHF
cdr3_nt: TGCGCCATCCCGGTGATCGGGGACAGGGATAATTCACCCCTCCACTTT

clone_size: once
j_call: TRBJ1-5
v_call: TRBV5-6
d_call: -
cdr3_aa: CASSLRGNQPQHF
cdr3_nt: TGTGCCAGCAGCTTAAGGGGGAATCAGCCCCAGCATTTT

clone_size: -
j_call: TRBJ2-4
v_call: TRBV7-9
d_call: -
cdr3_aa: CASSLEGGDIQYF
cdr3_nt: TGTGCCAGCAGCTTAGAAGGGGGGGACATTCAGTACTTC

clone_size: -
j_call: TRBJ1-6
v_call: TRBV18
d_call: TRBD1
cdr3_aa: CASSRDRYNSPLHF
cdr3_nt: TGTGCCAGCTCACGGGACAGATATAATTCACCCCTCCACTTT

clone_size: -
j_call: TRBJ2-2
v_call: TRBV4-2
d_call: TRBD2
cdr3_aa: CASSPFGLAEAGELFF
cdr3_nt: TGTGCCAGCAGCCCCTTTGGACTAGCGGAGGCCGGGGAGCTGTTTTTT

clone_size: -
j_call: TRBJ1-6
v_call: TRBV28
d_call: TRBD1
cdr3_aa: CASSKGQGFSPLHF
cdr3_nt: TGTGCCAGCAGCAAGGGACAGGGTTTTTCACCCCTCCACTTT

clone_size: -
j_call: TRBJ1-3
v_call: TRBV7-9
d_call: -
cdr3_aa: CASSSLGVTSGNTIYF
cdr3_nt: TGTGCCAGCAGCTCCCTAGGGGTGACGAGCGGAAACACCATATATTTT

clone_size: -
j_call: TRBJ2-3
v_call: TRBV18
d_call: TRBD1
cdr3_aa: CASSRTGQGRSDTQYF
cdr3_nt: TGTGCCAGCTCACGTACGGGACAGGGAAGGTCTGATACGCAGTATTTT

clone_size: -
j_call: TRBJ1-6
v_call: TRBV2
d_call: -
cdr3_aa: CASSSRDNSPLHF
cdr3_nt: TGTGCCAGCAGTAGCAGGGATAATTCACCCCTCCACTTT

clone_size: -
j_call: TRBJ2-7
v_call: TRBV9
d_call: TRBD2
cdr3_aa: CASSVGGGSAKGEQYF
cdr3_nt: TGTGCCAGCAGCGTAGGCGGGGGGTCCGCTAAGGGGGAGCAGTACTTC

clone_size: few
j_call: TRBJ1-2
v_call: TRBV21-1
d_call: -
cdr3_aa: CASILRSYRGWGYTF
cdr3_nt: TGTGCCAGCATTCTTAGGTCCTACAGGGGCTGGGGCTACACCTTC

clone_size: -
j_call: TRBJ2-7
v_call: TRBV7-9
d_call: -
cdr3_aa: CASREGAGYEQYF
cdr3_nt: TGTGCCAGCCGAGAGGGTGCCGGCTACGAGCAGTACTTC

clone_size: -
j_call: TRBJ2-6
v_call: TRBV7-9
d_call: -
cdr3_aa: CASSYPGAGANVLTF
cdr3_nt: TGTGCCAGCAGCTATCCAGGGGCTGGGGCCAACGTCCTGACTTTC

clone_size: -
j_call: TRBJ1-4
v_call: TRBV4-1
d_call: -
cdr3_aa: CASSLTLGEKLFF
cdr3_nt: TGCGCCAGCAGCCTCACTCTCGGTGAAAAACTGTTTTTT

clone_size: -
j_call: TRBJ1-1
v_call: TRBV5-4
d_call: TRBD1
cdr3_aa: CASSLGQGANTEAFF
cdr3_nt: TGTGCCAGCAGCTTGGGACAGGGGGCTAACACTGAAGCTTTCTTT

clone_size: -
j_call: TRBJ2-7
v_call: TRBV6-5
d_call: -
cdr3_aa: CASSYSQAPTYEQYF
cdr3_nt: TGTGCCAGCAGTTACTCGCAGGCCCCAACCTACGAGCAGTACTTC

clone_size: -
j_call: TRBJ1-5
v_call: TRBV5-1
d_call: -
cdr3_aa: CASSLGGQGYQPQHF
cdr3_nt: TGCGCCAGCAGCTTGGGGGGCCAGGGATATCAGCCCCAGCATTTT

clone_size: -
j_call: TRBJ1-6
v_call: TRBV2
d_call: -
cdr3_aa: CASSERGWNSPLHF
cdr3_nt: TGTGCCAGCAGTGAAAGGGGGTGGAATTCACCCCTCCACTTT

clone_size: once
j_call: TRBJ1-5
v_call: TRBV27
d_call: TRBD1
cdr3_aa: CASSRQGARGNQPQHF
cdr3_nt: TGTGCCAGCAGTCGACAGGGGGCCCGCGGCAATCAGCCCCAGCATTTT